This T cell receptor (beta chain) appears in the sequencing data of a study of cytomegalovirus exposure and HLA in healthy donors (dated by TCRdb to the late 2010s). In terms of the full investigation: The 500 to 800 repertoires of the first cohort and the approximately 130 validation repertoires were produced on the same platform, according to a later analysis. The study was designed to test whether signatures of past pathogen exposure could be identified by cataloging public T cell receptors. A separate validation cohort of about 110 different subjects was used in addition to the 666-subject first cohort. To predict cytomegalovirus infection status, the study brought together high-throughput TCR immunosequencing, statistical association of individual TCRs with disease status, and machine learning.

Findings and caveats that apply to the study as a whole: Most TCR sequences were observed very rarely across donors, whereas some public TCRs were present in many individuals. The authors suggested that the approach could potentially be generalized to other disease states and immunological phenotypes. A later analysis had no HLA typing for the validation cohort, so co-occurrence there was scored across all 120 or so repertoires. Cytomegalovirus status was reported to be diagnosed by the classifier with high specificity and sensitivity in both the original and validation cohorts. A few of the identified cytomegalovirus-associated TCR beta chains were confirmed in vitro to be specific for cytomegalovirus antigens. The study gave a list of 150 to 200 TCR beta chains associated with cytomegalovirus. Of the cluster scores, roughly 95% were above 0 in a later analysis, which found that TCRs clustered in the first cohort also tended to co-occur in the approximately 130 validation repertoires.

The germline V and J ends show losses of 1 base and 0 bases respectively, and no gene match explains 2 bases of the junction. The CDR3 covers 15 residues, taking in both the cysteine and the phenylalanine. Only the CDR3 DNA is retained, 45 bases long and in frame from the first base. For CDR1 and CDR2, the germline V gene (reference sequence) lists SEHNR and FQNEAQ. The donors belonged to the validation cohort of over a hundred subjects, which was separate from the roughly 670-subject first cohort. The library relied on the immunoSEQ multiplex PCR assay. As for the original processing: A statistical classification framework was built to diagnose cytomegalovirus status from the catalog of TCR beta chain sequences. TCRdb re-hosts the immuneACCESS table, in-frame sequences only. Its copies lack some clones; in the studies checked, an unresolved V gene accounts for under half of them, and the cause for the rest is not known. V and J calls and clone size are those listed in that table; D and trimming were worked out from the DNA. The sample table lists 300,000 to 400,000 clones, roughly 90% of them with a count of one. 0.9% to 1% of the sample is in the top ten clones.

As for this clone: Its antigen is not yet known. There are no base qualities to consult, and no much larger clone falls within one base.

The sample consisted of PBMCs. This TCR was recovered from a man aged 25-45 years in good health and CMV-seronegative. The V gene is TRBV7-9 and the J gene is TRBJ2-5; 7 of the junction bases match TRBD1. The nucleotide sequence is TGTGCCAGCAGCTTAGTGACAGGGTACCAAGAGACCCAGTACTTC. Its amino acids are CASSLVTGYQETQYF.